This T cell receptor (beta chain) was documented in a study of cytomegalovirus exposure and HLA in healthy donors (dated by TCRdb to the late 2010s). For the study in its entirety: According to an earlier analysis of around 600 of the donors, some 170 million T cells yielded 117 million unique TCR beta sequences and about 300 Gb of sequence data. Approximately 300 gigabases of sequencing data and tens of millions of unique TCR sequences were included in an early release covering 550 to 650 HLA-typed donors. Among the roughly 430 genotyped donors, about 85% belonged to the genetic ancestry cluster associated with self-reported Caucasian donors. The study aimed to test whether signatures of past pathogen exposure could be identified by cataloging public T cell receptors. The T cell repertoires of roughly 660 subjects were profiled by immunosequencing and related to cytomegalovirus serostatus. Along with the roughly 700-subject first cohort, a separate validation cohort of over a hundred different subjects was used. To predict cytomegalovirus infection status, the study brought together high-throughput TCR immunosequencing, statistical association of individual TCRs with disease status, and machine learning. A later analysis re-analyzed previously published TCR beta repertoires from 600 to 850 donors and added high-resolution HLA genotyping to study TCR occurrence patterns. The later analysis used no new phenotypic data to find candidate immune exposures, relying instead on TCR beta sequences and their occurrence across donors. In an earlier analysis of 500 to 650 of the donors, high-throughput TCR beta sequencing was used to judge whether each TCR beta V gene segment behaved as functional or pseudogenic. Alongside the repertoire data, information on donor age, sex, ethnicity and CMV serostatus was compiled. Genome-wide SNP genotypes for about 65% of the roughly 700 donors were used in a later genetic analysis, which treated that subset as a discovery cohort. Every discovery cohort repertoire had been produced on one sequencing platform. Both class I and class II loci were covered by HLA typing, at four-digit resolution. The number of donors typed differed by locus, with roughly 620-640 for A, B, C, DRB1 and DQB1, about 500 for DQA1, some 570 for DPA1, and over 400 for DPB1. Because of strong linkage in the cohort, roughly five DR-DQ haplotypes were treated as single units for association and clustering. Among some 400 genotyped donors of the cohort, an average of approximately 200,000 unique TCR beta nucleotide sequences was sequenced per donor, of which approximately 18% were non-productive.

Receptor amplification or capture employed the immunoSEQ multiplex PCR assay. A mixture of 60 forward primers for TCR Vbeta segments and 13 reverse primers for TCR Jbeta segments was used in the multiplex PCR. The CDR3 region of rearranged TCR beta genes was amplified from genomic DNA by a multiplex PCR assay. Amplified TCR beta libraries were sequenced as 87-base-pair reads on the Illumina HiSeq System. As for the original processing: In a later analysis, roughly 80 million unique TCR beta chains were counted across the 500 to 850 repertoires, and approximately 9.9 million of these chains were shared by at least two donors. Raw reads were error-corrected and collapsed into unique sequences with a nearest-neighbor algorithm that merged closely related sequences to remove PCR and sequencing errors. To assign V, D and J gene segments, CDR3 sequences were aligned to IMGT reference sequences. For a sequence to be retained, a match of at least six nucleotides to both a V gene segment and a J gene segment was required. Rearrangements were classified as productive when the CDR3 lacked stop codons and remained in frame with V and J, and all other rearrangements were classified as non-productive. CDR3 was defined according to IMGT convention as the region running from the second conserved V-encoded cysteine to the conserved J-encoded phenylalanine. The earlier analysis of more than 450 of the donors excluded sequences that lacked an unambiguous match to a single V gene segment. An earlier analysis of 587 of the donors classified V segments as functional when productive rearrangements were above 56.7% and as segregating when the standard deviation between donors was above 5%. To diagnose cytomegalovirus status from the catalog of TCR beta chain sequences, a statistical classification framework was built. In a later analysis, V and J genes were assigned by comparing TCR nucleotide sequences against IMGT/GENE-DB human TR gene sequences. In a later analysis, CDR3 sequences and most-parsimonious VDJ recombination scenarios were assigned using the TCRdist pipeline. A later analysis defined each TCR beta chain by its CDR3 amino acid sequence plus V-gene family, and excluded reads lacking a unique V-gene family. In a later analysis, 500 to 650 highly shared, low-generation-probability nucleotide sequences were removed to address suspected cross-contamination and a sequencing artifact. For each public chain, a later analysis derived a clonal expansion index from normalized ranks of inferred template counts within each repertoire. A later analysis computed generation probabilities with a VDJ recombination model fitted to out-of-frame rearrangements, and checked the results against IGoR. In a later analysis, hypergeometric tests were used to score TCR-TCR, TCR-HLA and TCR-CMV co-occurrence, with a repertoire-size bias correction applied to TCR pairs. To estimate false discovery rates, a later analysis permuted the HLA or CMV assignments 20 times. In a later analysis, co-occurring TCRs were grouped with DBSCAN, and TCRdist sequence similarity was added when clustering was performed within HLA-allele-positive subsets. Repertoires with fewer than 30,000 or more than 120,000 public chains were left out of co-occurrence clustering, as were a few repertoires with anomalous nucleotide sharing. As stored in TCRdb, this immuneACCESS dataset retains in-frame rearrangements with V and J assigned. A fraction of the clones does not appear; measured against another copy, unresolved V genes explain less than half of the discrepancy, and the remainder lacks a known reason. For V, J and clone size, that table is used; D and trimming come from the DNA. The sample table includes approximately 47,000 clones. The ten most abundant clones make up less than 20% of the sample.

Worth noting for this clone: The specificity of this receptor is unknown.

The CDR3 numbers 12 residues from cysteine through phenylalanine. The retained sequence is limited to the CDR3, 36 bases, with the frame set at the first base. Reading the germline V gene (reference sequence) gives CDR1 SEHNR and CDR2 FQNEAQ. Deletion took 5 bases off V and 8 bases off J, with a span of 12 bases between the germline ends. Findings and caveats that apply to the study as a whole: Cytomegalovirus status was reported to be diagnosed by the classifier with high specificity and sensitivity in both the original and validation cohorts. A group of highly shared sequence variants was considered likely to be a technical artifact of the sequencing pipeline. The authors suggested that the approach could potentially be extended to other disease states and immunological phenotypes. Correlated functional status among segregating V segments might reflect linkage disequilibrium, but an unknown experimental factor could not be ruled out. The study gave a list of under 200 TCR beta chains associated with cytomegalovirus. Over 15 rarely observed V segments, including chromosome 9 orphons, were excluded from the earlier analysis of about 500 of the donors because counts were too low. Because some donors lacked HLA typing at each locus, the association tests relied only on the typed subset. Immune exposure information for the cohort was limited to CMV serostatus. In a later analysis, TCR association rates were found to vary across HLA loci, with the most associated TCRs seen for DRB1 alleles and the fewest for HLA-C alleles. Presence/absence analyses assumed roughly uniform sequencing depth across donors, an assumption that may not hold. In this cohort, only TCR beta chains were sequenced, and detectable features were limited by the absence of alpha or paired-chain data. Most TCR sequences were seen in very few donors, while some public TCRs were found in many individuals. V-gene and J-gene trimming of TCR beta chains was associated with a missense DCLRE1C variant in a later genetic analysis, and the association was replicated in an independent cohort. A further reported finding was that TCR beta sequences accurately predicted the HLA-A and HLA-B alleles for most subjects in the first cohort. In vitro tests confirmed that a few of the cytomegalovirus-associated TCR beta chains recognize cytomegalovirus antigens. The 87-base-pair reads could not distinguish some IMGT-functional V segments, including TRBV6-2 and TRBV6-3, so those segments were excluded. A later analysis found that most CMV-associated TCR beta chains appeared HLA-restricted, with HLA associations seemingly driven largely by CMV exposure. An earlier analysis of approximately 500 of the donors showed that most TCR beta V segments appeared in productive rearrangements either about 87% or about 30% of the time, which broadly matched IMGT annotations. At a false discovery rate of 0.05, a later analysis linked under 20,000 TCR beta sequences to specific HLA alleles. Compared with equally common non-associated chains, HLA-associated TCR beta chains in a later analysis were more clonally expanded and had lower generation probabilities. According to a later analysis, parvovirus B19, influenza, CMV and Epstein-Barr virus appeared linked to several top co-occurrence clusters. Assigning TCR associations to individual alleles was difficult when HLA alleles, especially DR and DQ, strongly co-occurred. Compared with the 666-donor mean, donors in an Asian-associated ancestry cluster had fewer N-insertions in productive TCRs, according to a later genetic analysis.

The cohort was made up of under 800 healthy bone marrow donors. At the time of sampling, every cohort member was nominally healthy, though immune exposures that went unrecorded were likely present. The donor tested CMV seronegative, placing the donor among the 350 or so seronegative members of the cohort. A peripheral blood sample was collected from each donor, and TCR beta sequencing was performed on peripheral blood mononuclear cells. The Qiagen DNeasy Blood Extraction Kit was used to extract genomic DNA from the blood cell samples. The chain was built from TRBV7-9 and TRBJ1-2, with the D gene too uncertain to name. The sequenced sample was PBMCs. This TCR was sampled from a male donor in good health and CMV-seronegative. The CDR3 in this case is CASSPGGGGYTF. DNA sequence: TGTGCCAGCAGCCCCGGTGGAGGGGGCTACACCTTC.